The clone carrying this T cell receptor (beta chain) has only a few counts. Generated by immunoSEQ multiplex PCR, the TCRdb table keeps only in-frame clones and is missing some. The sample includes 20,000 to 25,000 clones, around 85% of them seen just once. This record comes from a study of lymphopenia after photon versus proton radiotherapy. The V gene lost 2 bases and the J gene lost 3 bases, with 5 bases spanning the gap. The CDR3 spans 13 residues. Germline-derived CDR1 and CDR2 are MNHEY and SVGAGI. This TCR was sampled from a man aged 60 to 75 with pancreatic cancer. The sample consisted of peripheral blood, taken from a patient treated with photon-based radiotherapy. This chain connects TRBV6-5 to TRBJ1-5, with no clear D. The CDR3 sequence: CASSYNDNQPQHF. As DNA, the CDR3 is TGTGCCAGCAGTTACAACGACAATCAGCCCCAGCATTTT.